This T cell receptor beta chain was obtained from a study of shared clonotypes between healthy human individuals. Whole-study findings and limits: Naive subsets generally had larger estimated richness than memory subsets.

Using roughly 180 ng DNA, some 30,000 T cell genomes, the sorted-subset replicate PCRs were run. Only in-frame clones appear in the TCRdb table, and some are missing; sequencing was by immunoSEQ multiplex PCR. Of roughly 500,000 clones listed, 95% to 97% were seen once; the top ten hold less than 0.06%. Remarks on this clone: Its antigen remains unknown.

This CDR3 contains 15 residues. Germline values: CDR1 SSHAT, CDR2 FNYEAQ (reference sequence). Trimming left V 4 bases short and J 5 bases short, with 17 bases between. The V and J genes are TRBV7-7 and TRBJ2-5; the D gene could be TRBD1 or TRBD2 (5 bases each). The sample comprised naive CD4+ T cells sorted from blood. Subset given: CD45RA+ positively selected. This clonotype was sampled from a woman in her thirties in good health. CDR3 in DNA: TGTGCCAGCAGCTCTGGGGGAGTAGGACCGGAGACCCAGTACTTC. Residues: CASSSGGVGPETQYF.